Listed below are T cell receptor beta chains from one sample, sequenced in a study of blood T cells in healthy people across ages. TCRdb re-called the 5' RACE reads through MiXCR, storing one row per CDR3 protein. The sample lists 1.5 million to 2 million distinct CDR3 sequences; roughly 50% were seen once. The sequencing sample was made of blood. The receptors were sampled from a woman aged 40 to 50 in good health. CDR3s include the opening cysteine and the closing phenylalanine or tryptophan. The D gene is left open where the match is weak. The listing skips clone size in some rows; elsewhere it reads once, few, many or a size class.

CASSVPGQEDYEQYF	TGTGCCAGCAGCGTTCCGGGACAGGAAGACTACGAGCAGTACTTC	TRBJ2-7	.	TRBD1	TRBV5-4
CASRGAPYNEQFF	TGTGCCAGCAGAGGGGCCCCATACAATGAGCAGTTCTTC	TRBJ2-1	few	.	TRBV28
CASSPIRSYEQYF	TGTGCCAGCAGTCCAATCAGATCCTACGAGCAGTACTTC	TRBJ2-7	.	.	TRBV7-8
CASSEGYSYGHTF	TGTGCCAGCAGTGAGGGTTACAGCTATGGCCACACCTTC	TRBJ1-2	.	.	TRBV2
CASRATGFYEQYF	TGTGCCAGCAGGGCGACAGGGTTCTACGAGCAGTACTTC	TRBJ2-7	.	TRBD1	TRBV6-2/TRBV6-3
CATSSPSVGSQPQHF	TGTGCCACCAGCAGTCCCAGCGTGGGAAGCCAGCCCCAGCATTTT	TRBJ1-5	once	.	TRBV15
CSVGGRGKETQYF	TGCAGCGTTGGTGGGAGGGGGAAAGAGACCCAGTACTTC	TRBJ2-5	.	.	TRBV29-1
CASSLARGGTSGGASYNEQFF	TGTGCCAGCAGCTTAGCGAGAGGGGGGACTAGCGGGGGGGCCTCCTACAATGAGCAGTTCTTC	TRBJ2-1	few	TRBD2	TRBV7-2
CASSQEGSLYGYTF	TGTGCCAGCAGCCAAGAGGGCAGCCTCTATGGCTACACCTTC	TRBJ1-2	.	.	TRBV3-1
CASSVDRGPTDTQYF	TGTGCCAGCAGTGTGGACAGGGGACCCACAGATACGCAGTATTTT	TRBJ2-3	.	TRBD1	TRBV6-1
CASSYSPGGYTF	TGTGCCAGCAGTTACTCCCCGGGGGGCTACACCTTC	TRBJ1-2	.	.	TRBV6-5
CASSFALAGGRNEQFF	TGTGCCAGCAGTTTTGCCTTAGCGGGGGGACGGAATGAGCAGTTCTTC	TRBJ2-1	once	TRBD2	TRBV27
CASSLRPENEQYF	TGCGCCAGCAGCCTAAGACCAGAGAACGAGCAGTACTTC	TRBJ2-7	few	.	TRBV5-1
CATTWAGADYGYTF	TGTGCCACCACCTGGGCGGGGGCGGACTATGGCTACACCTTC	TRBJ1-2	.	.	TRBV15
CSAETGTGGSYGYTF	TGCAGTGCAGAAACCGGGACAGGGGGTTCCTATGGCTACACCTTC	TRBJ1-2	few	TRBD1	TRBV20-1
CASSYLRTSPLEFF	TGTGCCAGCAGCTACCTAAGGACGTCACCTTTGGAGTTCTTC	TRBJ2-1	.	.	TRBV7-2
CASSQDTTAGRAKNIQYF	TGCGCCAGCAGCCAAGATACCACGGCAGGGAGGGCCAAGAACATTCAGTACTTC	TRBJ2-4	once	TRBD2	TRBV4-1
CASSLAGTEKNYGYTF	TGTGCCAGCAGCTTGGCCGGGACAGAAAAGAACTATGGCTACACCTTC	TRBJ1-2	.	TRBD1	TRBV7-9
CASQGISLASITDTQYF	TGCGCCAGCCAAGGAATCAGTCTAGCGAGTATCACAGATACGCAGTATTTT	TRBJ2-3	.	.	TRBV5-1
CSAYGDENIQYF	TGCAGTGCTTACGGGGACGAAAACATTCAGTACTTC	TRBJ2-4	.	.	TRBV20-1
CALSDSEGFHEQYF	TGTGCCCTCAGTGATAGTGAGGGGTTCCACGAGCAGTACTTC	TRBJ2-7	.	.	TRBV10-3
CSVMGGSADTQYF	TGCAGTGTCATGGGGGGGAGCGCAGATACGCAGTATTTT	TRBJ2-3	.	TRBD2	TRBV20-1
CASSERGGTSYNEQFF	TGCGCCAGCAGCGAGCGGGGGGGAACCTCCTACAATGAGCAGTTCTTC	TRBJ2-1	.	TRBD2	TRBV5-1
CASSYRISPNTEAFF	TGTGCCAGCAGTTACCGGATATCCCCGAACACTGAAGCTTTCTTT	TRBJ1-1	.	.	TRBV6-2/TRBV6-3
CASRLQGALSYEQYF	TGTGCCAGCAGGCTCCAGGGGGCTCTATCCTACGAGCAGTACTTC	TRBJ2-7	few	TRBD1	TRBV12-3/TRBV12-4
CASSLTRAETQYF	TGTGCCAGCAGTTTGACCCGAGCGGAGACCCAGTACTTC	TRBJ2-5	.	.	TRBV28
CASSVVGGPYEQYF	TGTGCCAGCTCCGTGGTCGGAGGCCCCTACGAGCAGTACTTC	TRBJ2-7	.	.	TRBV18
CASSARRRGGGYTF	TGTGCCAGCAGTGCGAGGAGGCGTGGAGGCGGCTACACCTTC	TRBJ1-2	.	.	TRBV6-1
CASTVGTSGGAGEQFF	TGTGCCAGCACCGTTGGGACTAGCGGGGGGGCCGGTGAGCAGTTCTTC	TRBJ2-1	.	TRBD2	TRBV6-5
CASSLLGTLTNNEQFF	TGTGCCAGCAGCTTACTCGGGACCCTAACTAACAATGAGCAGTTCTTC	TRBJ2-1	.	.	TRBV7-9
CASSLAGRRQPQHF	TGTGCCAGCAGCTTGGCGGGCAGAAGACAGCCCCAGCATTTT	TRBJ1-5	few	.	TRBV7-2
CASSPLRDTTYEQYF	TGTGCCAGCAGTCCACTCCGGGACACCACCTACGAGCAGTACTTC	TRBJ2-7	.	.	TRBV6-2/TRBV6-3
CASDPRGRETQYF	TGTGCCAGCGACCCCCGGGGACGAGAGACCCAGTACTTC	TRBJ2-5	.	.	TRBV28
CASKGTGLYNSPLHF	TGTGCCAGCAAGGGGACAGGGCTCTATAATTCACCCCTCCACTTT	TRBJ1-6	.	TRBD1	TRBV28
CATLQVPNEQFF	TGTGCCACACTACAGGTCCCCAATGAGCAGTTCTTC	TRBJ2-1	.	.	TRBV28
CASLNRPGVSTDTQYF	TGTGCTAGCCTTAATCGCCCCGGGGTATCCACAGATACGCAGTATTTT	TRBJ2-3	.	.	TRBV28
CASSPRGGMGYTDTQYF	TGTGCCAGCAGCCCGAGAGGGGGGATGGGCTACACAGATACGCAGTATTTT	TRBJ2-3	.	.	TRBV9
CASSFGLAEEAKNIQYF	TGTGCCAGCAGTTTTGGGCTAGCGGAGGAGGCCAAAAACATTCAGTACTTC	TRBJ2-4	.	TRBD2	TRBV28
CASSLTISGSSTDTQYF	TGCGCCAGCAGCTTGACGATATCGGGCTCAAGCACAGATACGCAGTATTTT	TRBJ2-3	few	.	TRBV5-1
CASSPRWGLQETQYF	TGTGCCAGCAGCCCCCGTTGGGGGCTCCAAGAGACCCAGTACTTC	TRBJ2-5	few	.	TRBV7-2
CASSPGPLARGSYNEQFF	TGTGCCAGCAGCCCCGGACCCCTAGCGCGGGGCTCCTACAATGAGCAGTTCTTC	TRBJ2-1	.	.	TRBV4-2
CASTPTALYQETQYF	TGTGCCAGCACCCCTACCGCCCTGTACCAAGAGACCCAGTACTTC	TRBJ2-5	.	.	TRBV7-9
CASIDRRTGTYNEQFF	TGTGCCAGCATTGACCGGAGGACAGGGACCTACAATGAGCAGTTCTTC	TRBJ2-1	.	TRBD1	TRBV2
CASSSTIGSQETQYF	TGTGCCAGCAGCTCCACCATCGGGAGTCAAGAGACCCAGTACTTC	TRBJ2-5	.	.	TRBV5-5
CASSQEVTSLGNEQFF	TGTGCCAGCAGCCAAGAGGTTACTAGCTTGGGCAATGAACAGTTCTTC	TRBJ2-1	once	.	TRBV4-2
CASSPPGHTHQPQHF	TGTGCCAGCAGCCCCCCAGGACATACCCATCAGCCCCAGCATTTT	TRBJ1-5	.	.	TRBV3-1
CASRTEIYGYTF	TGTGCCAGCCGGACCGAGATCTATGGCTACACCTTC	TRBJ1-2	.	.	TRBV6-1
CASSYTELGRGTAGQYF	TGTGCCAGCAGTTACACCGAACTGGGCAGGGGGACTGCGGGGCAGTACTTC	TRBJ2-4	.	.	TRBV6-5